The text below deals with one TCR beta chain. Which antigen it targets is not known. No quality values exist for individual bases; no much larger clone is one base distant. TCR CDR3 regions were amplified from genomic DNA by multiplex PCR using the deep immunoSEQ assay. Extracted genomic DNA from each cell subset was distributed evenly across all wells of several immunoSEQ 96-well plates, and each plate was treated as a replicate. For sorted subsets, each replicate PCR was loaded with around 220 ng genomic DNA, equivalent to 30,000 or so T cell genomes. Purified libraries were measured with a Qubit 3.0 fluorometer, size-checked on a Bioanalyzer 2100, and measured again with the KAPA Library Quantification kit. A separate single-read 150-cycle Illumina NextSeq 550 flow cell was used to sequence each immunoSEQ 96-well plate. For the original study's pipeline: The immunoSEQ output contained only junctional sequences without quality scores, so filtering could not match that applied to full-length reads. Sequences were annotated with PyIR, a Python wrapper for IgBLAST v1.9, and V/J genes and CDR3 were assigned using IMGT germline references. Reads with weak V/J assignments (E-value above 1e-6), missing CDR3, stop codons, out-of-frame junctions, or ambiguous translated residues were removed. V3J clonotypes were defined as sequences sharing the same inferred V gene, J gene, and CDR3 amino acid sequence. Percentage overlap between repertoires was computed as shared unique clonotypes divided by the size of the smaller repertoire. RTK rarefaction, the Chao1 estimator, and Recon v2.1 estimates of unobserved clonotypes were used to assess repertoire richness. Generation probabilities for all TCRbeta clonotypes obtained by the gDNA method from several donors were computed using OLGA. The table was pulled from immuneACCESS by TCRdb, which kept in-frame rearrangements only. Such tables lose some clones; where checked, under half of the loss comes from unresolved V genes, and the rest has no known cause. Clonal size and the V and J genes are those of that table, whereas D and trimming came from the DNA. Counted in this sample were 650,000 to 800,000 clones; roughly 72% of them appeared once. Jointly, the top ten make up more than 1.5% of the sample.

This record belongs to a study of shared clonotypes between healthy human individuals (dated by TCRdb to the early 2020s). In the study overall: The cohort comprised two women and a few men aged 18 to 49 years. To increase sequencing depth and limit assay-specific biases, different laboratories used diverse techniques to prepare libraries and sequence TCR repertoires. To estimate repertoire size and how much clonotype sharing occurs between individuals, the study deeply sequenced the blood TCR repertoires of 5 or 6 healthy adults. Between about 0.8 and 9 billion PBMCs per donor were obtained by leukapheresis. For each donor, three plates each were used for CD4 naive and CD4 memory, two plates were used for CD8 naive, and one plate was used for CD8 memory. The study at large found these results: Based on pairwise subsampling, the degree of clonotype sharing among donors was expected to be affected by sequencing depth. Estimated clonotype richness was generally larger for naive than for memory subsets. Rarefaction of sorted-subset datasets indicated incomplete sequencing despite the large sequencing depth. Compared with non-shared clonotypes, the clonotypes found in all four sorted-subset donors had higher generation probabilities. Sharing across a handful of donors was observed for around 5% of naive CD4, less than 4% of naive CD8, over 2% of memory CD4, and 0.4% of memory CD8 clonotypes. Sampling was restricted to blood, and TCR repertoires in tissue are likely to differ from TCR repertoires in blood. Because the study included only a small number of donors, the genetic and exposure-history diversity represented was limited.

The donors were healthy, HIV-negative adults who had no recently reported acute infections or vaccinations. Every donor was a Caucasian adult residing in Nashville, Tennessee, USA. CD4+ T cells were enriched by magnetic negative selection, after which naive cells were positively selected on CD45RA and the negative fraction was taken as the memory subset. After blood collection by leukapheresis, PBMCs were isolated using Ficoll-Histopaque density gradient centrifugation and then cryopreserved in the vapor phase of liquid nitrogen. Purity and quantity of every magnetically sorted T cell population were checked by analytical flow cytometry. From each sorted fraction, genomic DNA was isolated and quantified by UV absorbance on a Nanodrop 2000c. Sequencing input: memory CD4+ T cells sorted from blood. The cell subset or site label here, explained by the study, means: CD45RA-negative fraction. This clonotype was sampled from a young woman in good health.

The DNA sequence reads TGTGCCAGCAGCTTAGCCAGTCAGTCCAATCAGCCCCAGCATTTT. This gives the protein CASSLASQSNQPQHF. The receptor chain draws on TRBV7-2 and TRBJ1-5, with the D gene uncertain. V is clipped by 0 bases and J by 3 bases, and the sequence between their germline boundaries is 9 bases long. Reading the germline V gene gives CDR1 SGHTA and CDR2 FQGNSA. The CDR3 measures 15 amino acids from cysteine to phenylalanine. Solely the CDR3 DNA is kept, with 45 bases framed from the first base.